The next 14 T cell receptor beta chains were all read from a single sample in a study of T cells after yellow fever vaccination. TCRdb ran MiXCR on the 5' RACE reads and lists one entry per CDR3 protein. Of 300,000 to 450,000 distinct CDR3 sequences listed, around 8.1% were seen once; the top ten hold roughly 18%. The sample here was PBMCs, taken roughly seven weeks after the first yellow fever vaccination. These receptor sequences come from a man aged 18 to 35 who received the YFV17D yellow fever vaccine.

This sequence joins TRBV6-1 and TRBJ2-3; a weak D match, TRBD1 (6 bases). Germline CDR1 MNHNS, CDR2 SASEGT. The CDR3 spans 16 residues. Trimming stripped 8 bases from V and 6 bases from J, with 24 bases between. CDR3 nucleotide sequence: TGTGCCAGCGGGGGCCAGGGGCAGGGTAGGGGTGATACGCAGTATTTT. Amino acids: CASGGQGQGRGDTQYF.

There are a few counts of this clonotype. The CDR3 DNA is TGTGCCAGCAGGGAACCGGACAGGTTCCAAGAGACCCAGTACTTC. Its translation is CASREPDRFQETQYF. The chain is built from TRBV6-2 or TRBV6-3 and TRBJ2-5; 7 bases agree with TRBD1. The V and J ends lost 6 bases and 1 base, in that order; junction bases with no gene match: 8. The CDR3 has 15 amino acids. Germline V gene data show CDR1 as MNHEY and CDR2 as SVGEGT.

This clonotype came up a few times. This chain uses TRBV11-2 with TRBJ2-7; 10 bases line up with TRBD1. V lost 1 base to trimming and J lost 5 bases; unmatched junction nucleotides: 5. There are 15 residues in the CDR3. The germline V gene has CDR1 SGHAT and CDR2 FQNNGV. The CDR3 coding sequence is TGTGCCAGCAGCTTAGTGACGGGACAGGGGAACGAGCAGTACTTC. Protein sequence: CASSLVTGQGNEQYF.

The gene calls are TRBV4-2 and TRBJ2-3; D may be TRBD1 or TRBD2 (5 bases each). CDR1 and CDR2 (germline): LGHNA, YNFKEQ. V was shortened by 1 base and J by 8 bases, with 22 bases between the two germline ends. CDR3 size: 17 residues. The CDR3 region is CASSQVENRDLAGTQYF. CDR3 DNA sequence: TGTGCCAGCAGCCAAGTTGAGAATCGGGACCTGGCGGGTACGCAGTATTTT.

This clonotype was picked up a small number of times. The CDR3: CSVERDRAVAEAFF. As DNA, the CDR3 is TGCAGCGTTGAACGGGACAGGGCAGTCGCTGAAGCTTTCTTT. The V call is TRBV29-1, the J call TRBJ1-1; TRBD1 aligns across 9 bases. The trim removed 2 bases at V and 6 bases at J, leaving 7 bases unmatched. Germline loops: CDR1 SQVTM, CDR2 ANQGSEA. The CDR3 length is 14 residues.

The rearrangement joins TRBV19 to TRBJ2-2; unclear D gene. The V gene's germline CDR1 is LNHDA and CDR2 SQIVND (reference sequence). This CDR3 spans 15 amino acids. Trimming removed 7 bases at V and 8 bases at J, with 20 bases between. The CDR3 loop is CASTGTPTQTGELFF. The CDR3 DNA reads as TGTGCCAGTACAGGAACACCTACCCAGACAGGGGAGCTGTTTTTT.

This chain connects TRBV10-3 to TRBJ2-7; D remains unclear. The CDR3 totals 12 residues. Germline CDR1 reads ENHRY; CDR2 reads SYGVKD. Trimming took off 10 bases at V and 3 bases at J, with 13 bases between the two ends. DNA of the CDR3: TGTGCCACCCGACGTCATGACTACGAGCAGTACGTC. This gives the protein CATRRHDYEQYV.

This CDR3 reads CASSRVVLDTEAFF. Here the CDR3 DNA reads TGTGCCAGCAGCCGGGTCGTGTTAGACACTGAAGCTTTCTTT. V gene TRBV7-9 combines with J gene TRBJ1-1, with no clear D. The V end was cut by 5 bases, the J end by 3 bases, with 13 bases between. There are 14 residues in the CDR3. The germline V gene encodes CDR1 SEHNR and CDR2 FQNEAQ (reference sequence).

This clonotype was seen many times. The V gene is TRBV14, the J gene TRBJ1-4, with 11 positions matching TRBD1. With 4 bases clipped from V and 8 bases from J, the junction kept 3 bases outside the gene matches. Germline assignment: CDR1 SGHDN and CDR2 FVKESK. This CDR3 contains 14 residues. This CDR3 reads CASSPGTGGEKLFF. CDR3 nucleotides: TGTGCCAGCAGCCCGGGGACAGGGGGAGAAAAACTGTTTTTT.

In this sample, this clonotype turned up many times. This chain connects TRBV3-1 to TRBJ1-1, with 8 bases lining up with TRBD1. The CDR3 consists of 13 residues. From germline, CDR1 is LGHDT and CDR2 YNNKEL (reference sequence). V shed 4 bases, J shed 11 bases, and the junction held 9 bases outside the gene matches. CDR3 region: CASSPGDRRVAFF. In DNA form, the CDR3 reads TGTGCCAGCAGCCCCGGGGACAGGCGGGTGGCTTTCTTT.

This sequence joins TRBV18 and TRBJ2-1, with TRBD1 matching 10 bases. CDR3 length: 16 residues. In germline, CDR1 is KGHSH, CDR2 LQKENI. The V gene end was trimmed by 2 bases and the J gene end by 10 bases; junction bases not matched to a gene: 11. Here the CDR3 reads CASSPMGQGLINEQFF. Written as DNA, the CDR3 is TGTGCCAGCTCACCAATGGGACAGGGGCTGATCAACGAGCAGTTCTTC.

At least ten counts were recorded for this clonotype. The chain recombines TRBV7-2 with TRBJ1-2; D perhaps matches TRBD1 (5 bases). V was cut by 7 bases and J by 4 bases, with 19 bases left in between. The CDR3 has 15 amino acids. Germline CDR1 is SGHTA and CDR2 is FQGNSA. This chain's CDR3 is CASTPPTTAVYGYTF. The CDR3 coding sequence is TGTGCCAGCACCCCTCCCACGACAGCCGTCTATGGCTACACCTTC. The complete variable domain, with remaining parts taken from reference TRBV7-2 and TRBJ1-2, reads GAGVSQSPSNKVTEKGKDVELRCDPISGHTALYWYRQSLGQGLEFLIYFQGNSAPDKSGLPSDRFSAERTGGSVSTLTIQRTQQEDSAVYLCASTPPTTAVYGYTFGSGTRLTVV.

There are a few counts of this clonotype. This chain joins TRBV4-3 and TRBJ2-1; TRBD2 matches at 7 bases. From germline, CDR1 is LGHNA and CDR2 YSLEER. V lost 2 bases and J lost 3; bases outside the gene matches: 4. The CDR3 is 15 residues long. The CDR3 coding sequence is TGCGCCAGCAGCCAACATCGGGGGGTCTACAATGAGCAGTTCTTC. Translating it yields CASSQHRGVYNEQFF.

The chain employs TRBV7-6 and TRBJ2-2; the D is unclear. Trimming removed 0 bases at V and 0 bases at J, with 5 bases between. The CDR3 sequence is 15 residues long. Germline CDR1 is SGHVS and CDR2 is FNYEAQ. CDR3 region: CASSLAHPNTGELFF. The CDR3 bases are TGTGCCAGCAGCTTAGCTCATCCGAACACCGGGGAGCTGTTTTTT.